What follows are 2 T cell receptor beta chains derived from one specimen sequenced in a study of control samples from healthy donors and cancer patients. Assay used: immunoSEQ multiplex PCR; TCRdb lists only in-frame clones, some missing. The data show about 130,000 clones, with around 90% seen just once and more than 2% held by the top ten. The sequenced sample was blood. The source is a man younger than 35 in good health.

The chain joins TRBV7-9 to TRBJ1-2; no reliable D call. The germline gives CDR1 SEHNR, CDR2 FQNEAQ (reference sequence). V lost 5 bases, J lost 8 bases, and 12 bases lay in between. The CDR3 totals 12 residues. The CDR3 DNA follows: TGTGCCAGCAGCGCCTATTCCGGGGGCTACACCTTC. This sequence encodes CASSAYSGGYTF.

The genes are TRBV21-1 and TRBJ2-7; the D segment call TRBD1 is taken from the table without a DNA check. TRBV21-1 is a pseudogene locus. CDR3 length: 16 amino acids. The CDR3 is CASSPPGTGVPYEQYV. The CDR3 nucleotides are TGTGCCAGCAGCCCCCCCGGGACAGGGGTGCCCTATGAGCAGTACGTC.